Reported below is one TCR beta chain. These data originate in a study of T cells in narcolepsy. V gave up 1 base and J gave up 15 bases, with 16 bases separating them. CDR3 length: 13 amino acids. CDR1 and CDR2 from the germline V gene are SGHVS and FNYEAQ. Assay used: immunoSEQ multiplex PCR; TCRdb lists only in-frame clones, some missing. In the table there are around 34,000 clones, approximately 79% of which are singletons. This sequence joins TRBV7-6 and TRBJ2-1; TRBD2 is a possible D gene (5 bases). This sequence was found in a human donor in good health. Sequencing was performed on memory (CD45RA-) CD4+ T cells from blood. The CDR3 region has the DNA TGTGCCAGCAGCTTAGGGATCCGGGATTTTATGTTCTTC. Translation gives CASSLGIRDFMFF.